This T cell receptor beta chain was recorded in a study of blood T cell repertoires in COVID-19. In the source study's methods: Reference gene primer amplification gave nucleated cell count estimates. TCRdb's table, derived via immunoSEQ multiplex PCR, lists solely in-frame clones and lacks some. V and J calls and clone size are copied from that table; D and trimming were computed from the DNA. Among 150,000 to 200,000 clones listed, 65% to 85% were seen once. The CDR3 is 13 amino acids. V gave up 3 bases and J gave up 1 base, with 10 bases separating them. Germline V CDR1 and CDR2: DFQATT, SNEGSKA (reference sequence).

The sample comprised peripheral blood. This TCR derives from a man aged 55 to 70 with active or convalescent COVID-19. This sequence joins TRBV20-1 and TRBJ2-7, with TRBD2 as a possible D gene (5 bases). The CDR3 is CSASSTGSYEQYF. The CDR3 nucleotides are TGCAGTGCTAGTAGTACGGGATCCTACGAGCAGTACTTC.